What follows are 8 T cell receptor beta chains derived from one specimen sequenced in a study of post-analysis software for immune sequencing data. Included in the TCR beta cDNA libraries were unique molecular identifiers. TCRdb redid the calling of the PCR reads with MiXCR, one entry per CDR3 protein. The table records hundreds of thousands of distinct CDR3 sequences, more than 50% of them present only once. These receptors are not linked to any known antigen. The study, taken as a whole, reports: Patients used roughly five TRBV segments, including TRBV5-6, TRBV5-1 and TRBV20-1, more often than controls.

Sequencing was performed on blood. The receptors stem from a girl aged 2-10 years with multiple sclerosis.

CDR3 sequence: CASSPLSGTGYGYTF. CDR3 nucleotide sequence: TGTGCCAGCAGCCCTCTTTCCGGGACAGGCTATGGCTACACCTTC. The V and J genes are TRBV12-3 or TRBV12-4 and TRBJ1-2, with TRBD1 identical over 8 bases. This CDR3 spans 15 amino acids. V gave up 6 bases and J gave up 4 bases; unmatched junction bases: 10.

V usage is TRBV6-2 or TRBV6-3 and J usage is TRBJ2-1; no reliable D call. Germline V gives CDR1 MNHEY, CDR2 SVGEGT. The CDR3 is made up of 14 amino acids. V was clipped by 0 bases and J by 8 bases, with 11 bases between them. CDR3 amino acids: CASSYSALSDEQFF. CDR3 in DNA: TGTGCCAGCAGTTACTCGGCCCTTTCCGATGAGCAGTTCTTC.

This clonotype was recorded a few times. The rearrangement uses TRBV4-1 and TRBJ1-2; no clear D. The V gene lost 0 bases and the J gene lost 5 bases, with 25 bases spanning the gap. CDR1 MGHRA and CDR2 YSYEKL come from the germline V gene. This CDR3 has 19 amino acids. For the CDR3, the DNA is TGCGCCAGCAGCCAAGAACCCACGCCGGGATCCAACGCTCGTTATGGCTACACCTTC. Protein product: CASSQEPTPGSNARYGYTF.

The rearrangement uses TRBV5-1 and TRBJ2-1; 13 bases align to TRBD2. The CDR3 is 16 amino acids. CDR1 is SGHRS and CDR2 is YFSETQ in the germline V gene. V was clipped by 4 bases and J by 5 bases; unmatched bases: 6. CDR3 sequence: CASSLGLAGAHNEQFF. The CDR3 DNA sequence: TGCGCCAGCAGCCTAGGACTAGCGGGGGCCCACAATGAGCAGTTCTTC. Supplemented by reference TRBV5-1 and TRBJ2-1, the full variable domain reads KAGVTQTPRYLIKTRGQQVTLSCSPISGHRSVSWYQQTPGQGLQFLFEYFSETQRNKGNFPGRFSGRQFSNSRSEMNVSTLELGDSALYLCASSLGLAGAHNEQFFGPGTRLTVL.

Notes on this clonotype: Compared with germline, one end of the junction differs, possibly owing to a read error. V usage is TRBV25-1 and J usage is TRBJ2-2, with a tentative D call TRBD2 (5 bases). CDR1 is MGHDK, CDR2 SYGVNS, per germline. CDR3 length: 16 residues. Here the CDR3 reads CASSERADPNTGERFF. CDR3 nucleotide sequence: TGTGCCAGCAGTGAACGGGCGGACCCGAACACCGGGGAGCGGTTTTTT.

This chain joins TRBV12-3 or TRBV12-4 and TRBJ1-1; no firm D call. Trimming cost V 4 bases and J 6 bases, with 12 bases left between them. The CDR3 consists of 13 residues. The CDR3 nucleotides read TGTGCCAGCAGTTGGGCCCGGGCGGCTGAAGCTTTCTTT. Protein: CASSWARAAEAFF.

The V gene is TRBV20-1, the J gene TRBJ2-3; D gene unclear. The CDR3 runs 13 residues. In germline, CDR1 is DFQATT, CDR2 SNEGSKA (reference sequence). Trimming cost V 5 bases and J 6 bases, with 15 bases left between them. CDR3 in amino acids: CSAPNRRADTQYF. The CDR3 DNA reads TGCAGTGCTCCAAACCGCCGTGCGGATACGCAGTATTTT.

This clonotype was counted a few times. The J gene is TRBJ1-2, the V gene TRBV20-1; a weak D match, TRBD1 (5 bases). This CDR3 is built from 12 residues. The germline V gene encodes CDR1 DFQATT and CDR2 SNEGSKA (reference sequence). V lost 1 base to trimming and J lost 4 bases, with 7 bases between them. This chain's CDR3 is CSARAGGYGYTF. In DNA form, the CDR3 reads TGCAGTGCTAGAGCTGGGGGCTATGGCTACACCTTC.